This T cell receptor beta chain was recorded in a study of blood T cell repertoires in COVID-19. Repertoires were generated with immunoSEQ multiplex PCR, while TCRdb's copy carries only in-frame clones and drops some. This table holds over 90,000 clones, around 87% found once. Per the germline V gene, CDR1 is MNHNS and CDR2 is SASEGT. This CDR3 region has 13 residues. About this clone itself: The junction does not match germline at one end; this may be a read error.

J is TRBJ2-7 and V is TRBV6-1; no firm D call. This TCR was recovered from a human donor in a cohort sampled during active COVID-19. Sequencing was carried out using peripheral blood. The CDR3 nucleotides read TGTGCCAGCAGTGAAAATGATAGCTATGATCTCCACTTC. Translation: CASSENDSYDLHF.